The 7 T cell receptor beta chains given below trace back to one sample, sequenced in a study of blood T cell repertoires in COVID-19. Only in-frame clones appear in the TCRdb table, and some are missing; sequencing was by immunoSEQ multiplex PCR. The profile shows 250,000 to 350,000 clones, 75% to 90% of them singletons. Sequencing used peripheral blood. The receptors shown here come from a woman aged 50 to 65 with COVID-19, enrolled during active disease.

V is TRBV21-1 and J is TRBJ2-7; TRBD1 is the table's D call and was not checked against the DNA. TRBV21-1 is a pseudogene segment. The CDR3 is 13 residues long. The CDR3: CASSKGTPDEQYF. DNA of the CDR3: TGTGCCAGCAGCAAAGGAACACCCGACGAGCAGTACTTC.

This clone was seen only once. The rearrangement uses TRBV24-1 and TRBJ1-5, with D perhaps TRBD1 (5 bases). V was shortened by 4 bases and J by 7 bases, with 10 bases between the two germline ends. The germline CDR1 and CDR2 sequences are KGHDR and SFDVKD. CDR3 size: 13 residues. CDR3 nucleotide sequence: TGTGCCACCAGTGACCAGGGAGGGCAGCCCCAGCATTTT. Translating gives CATSDQGGQPQHF.

The rearrangement links TRBV5-4 to TRBJ1-2, with TRBD1 matching 11 bases. CDR1 is SGHNT and CDR2 is YYREEE in the germline V gene (reference sequence). This CDR3 is 19 amino acids long. Losses at the gene ends were 4 bases for V and 1 base for J; bases not matched to a gene: 15. CDR3 region: CASSPIPGTGGGINYGYTF. The CDR3 region has the DNA TGTGCCAGCAGCCCCATCCCCGGGACAGGGGGTGGGATTAACTATGGCTACACCTTC.

V usage is TRBV9 and J usage is TRBJ2-2; 16 bases align to TRBD2. This CDR3 is built from 18 residues. The V and J ends lost 1 base and 7 bases, in that order; junction bases with no gene match: 7. Per germline, CDR1 SGDLS and CDR2 YYNGEE. CDR3 residues: CASSVLGLAGGPHGELFF. The CDR3 DNA reads TGTGCCAGCAGCGTACTGGGACTAGCGGGAGGGCCTCACGGGGAGCTGTTTTTT.

The chain combines TRBV29-1 with TRBJ2-3; 9 positions match TRBD1. Trimming at V came to 7 bases and at J to 2 bases, leaving 10 bases not matched to a gene. The germline V gene has CDR1 SQVTM and CDR2 ANQGSEA. The CDR3 has 15 amino acids. CDR3 sequence (DNA): TGCAGCGCAGGACGGACAGGGGCTGTCACAGATACGCAGTATTTT. This sequence encodes CSAGRTGAVTDTQYF.

Concerning this clone itself: Other DNA sequences within the sample encode an identical CDR3. V and J are TRBV11-2 and TRBJ1-1; D remains unclear. Trimming cost V 2 bases and J 0 bases, with 4 bases left between them. The germline CDR1 and CDR2 sequences are SGHAT and FQNNGV. This CDR3 has 13 residues. The CDR3 DNA is TGTGCCAGCAGCTTAAGCCTGAACACTGAAGCTTTCTTT. This translates into CASSLSLNTEAFF.

The chain carries TRBV5-1 and TRBJ2-1; 11 bases are shared with TRBD2. The V gene end was trimmed by 4 bases and the J gene end by 5 bases; junction bases not matched to a gene: 5. The germline V gene encodes CDR1 SGHRS and CDR2 YFSETQ. The CDR3 has 15 residues. The CDR3 reads CASSPTSGKDNEQFF. CDR3 sequence (DNA): TGCGCCAGCAGCCCGACTAGCGGGAAAGACAATGAGCAGTTCTTC.